Each of the 12 T cell receptor beta chains below was sequenced from the same sample in a study of control samples from healthy donors and cancer patients. Profiling relied on immunoSEQ multiplex PCR, and the TCRdb table lists in-frame clones only, not all of them. The repertoire holds around 180,000 clones, with 94% as singletons. The specimen sequenced was blood. These receptors originate from a woman younger than 35 in good health.

The chain combines TRBV11-2 with TRBJ2-5; 15 bases are shared with TRBD2. The CDR3 runs to 15 residues. After removal of 5 bases from V and 5 bases from J, the junction contained 3 bases not matched to a gene. Germline lookup yields CDR1 SGHAT and CDR2 FQNNGV. CDR3 sequence (DNA): TGTGCCAGCAGCACCGGGACTAGCGGGGGGGAGACCCAGTACTTC. This encodes CASSTGTSGGETQYF. Full variable domain (remainder filled in from reference TRBV11-2 and TRBJ2-5): EAGVAQSPRYKIIEKRQSVAFWCNPISGHATLYWYQQILGQGPKLLIQFQNNGVVDDSQLPKDRFSAERLKGVDSTLKIQPAKLEDSAVYLCASSTGTSGGETQYFGPGTRLLVL.

The chain is built from TRBV27 and TRBJ2-6; 8 positions match TRBD1. The CDR3 has 17 amino acids. The trim removed 4 bases at V and 0 bases at J, leaving 5 bases unmatched. The germline CDR1 and CDR2 sequences are MNHEY and SMNVEV (reference sequence). The CDR3 here is CASSYGTGRSGANVLTF. The CDR3 DNA reads as TGTGCCAGCAGTTACGGGACAGGCCGCTCTGGGGCCAACGTCCTGACTTTC. Looking up the rest from reference TRBV27 and TRBJ2-6 gives the full variable domain: EAQVTQNPRYLITVTGKKLTVTCSQNMNHEYMSWYRQDPGLGLRQIYYSMNVEVTDKGDVPEGYKVSRKEKRNFPLILESPSPNQTSLYFCASSYGTGRSGANVLTFGAGSRLTVL.

This sequence joins TRBV7-9 and TRBJ1-1, with TRBD1 as a possible D gene (5 bases). Germline CDR1 SEHNR, CDR2 FQNEAQ (reference sequence). This CDR3 contains 14 residues. V lost 1 base and J 7 bases, leaving 13 bases between the germline ends. CDR3 nucleotide sequence: TGTGCCAGCAGCTTAGGGGGGACGCCCGGTGAAGCTTTCTTT. Its translation is CASSLGGTPGEAFF.

Comments on this clone: An end of the junction differs from the germline gene, which may be a read error. The V call is TRBV6-2 or TRBV6-3, the J call TRBJ2-3; 9 positions agree with TRBD1. The CDR3 extends over 14 amino acids. The germline V gene has CDR1 MNHEY and CDR2 SVGEGT. The CDR3 DNA follows: TGTGCCAGAAGTTCGACAGGGGGAACAGATACGCAGTATTTT. Its protein is CARSSTGGTDTQYF.

This chain joins TRBV9 and TRBJ2-7; 10 bases fit TRBD1. The CDR3 runs 13 residues. Germline V gene sequence: CDR1 SGDLS, CDR2 YYNGEE. Trimming cost V 4 bases and J 6 bases; bases outside gene matches: 4. The CDR3 nucleotides read TGTGCCAGCAGCCCCAGGACAGGGGGCGAGCAGTACTTC. Translated, it gives CASSPRTGGEQYF.

J is TRBJ2-1 and V is TRBV5-1; TRBD2 is a possible D gene (5 bases). The germline V and J ends were trimmed by 0 bases and 7 bases, with 14 bases remaining between them. Germline loops: CDR1 SGHRS, CDR2 YFSETQ. The CDR3 has 15 residues. The CDR3 protein is CASSLAGGLNNEQFF. CDR3 bases: TGCGCCAGCAGCTTGGCCGGCGGGCTAAATAATGAGCAGTTCTTC.

The gene calls are TRBV3-1 (or the pseudogene TRBV3-2) and TRBJ1-1; D is perhaps TRBD1 (5 bases). Germline CDR1 and CDR2: LGHDT and YNNKEL (reference sequence). V was cut by 2 bases and J by 7 bases, with 14 bases left in between. The CDR3 covers 14 residues. The CDR3 spells CASSQTRVHVEAFF. As DNA, the CDR3 is TGTGCCAGCAGCCAAACCAGGGTACACGTTGAAGCTTTCTTT.

The chain has TRBV28 and TRBJ1-6; 7 bases are shared with TRBD1. The CDR3 spans 15 residues. V was clipped by 4 bases and J by 7 bases; unmatched bases: 7. In germline, CDR1 is MDHEN, CDR2 SYDVKM. The CDR3 here is CASSSTGVVNSPLHF. The CDR3 DNA reads TGTGCCAGCAGTTCCACAGGGGTCGTAAATTCACCCCTCCACTTT.

This chain uses TRBV9 with TRBJ1-1; 7 nucleotides line up with TRBD1. This CDR3 contains 18 residues. V lost 3 bases to trimming and J lost 1 base; unmatched junction nucleotides: 15. Germline CDR1 and CDR2: SGDLS and YYNGEE. CDR3 nucleotide sequence: TGTGCCAGCAGCGCAAACAACGCGGGGGACAGCCCGAACACTGAAGCTTTCTTT. It is translated as CASSANNAGDSPNTEAFF.

The chain carries TRBV28 and TRBJ1-5; 8 positions agree with TRBD1. V was pared by 3 bases and J by 2 bases, with 9 bases of the junction left unmatched. CDR1 and CDR2 from the germline V gene are MDHEN and SYDVKM. The CDR3 length is 17 residues. The CDR3 nucleotides read TGTGCCAGCAGTTTCTCAGGACAGGGTATGGGCAATCAGCCCCAGCATTTT. Its translation is CASSFSGQGMGNQPQHF. The variable domain in full, completed from reference TRBV28 and TRBJ1-5, reads DVKVTQSSRYLVKRTGEKVFLECVQDMDHENMFWYRQDPGLGLRLIYFSYDVKMKEKGDIPEGYSVSREKKERFSLILESASTNQTSMYLCASSFSGQGMGNQPQHFGDGTRLSIL.

The chain employs TRBV20-1 and TRBJ1-2; weak D call: TRBD1 (5 bases). The CDR3 runs to 9 residues. From germline, CDR1 is DFQATT and CDR2 SNEGSKA (reference sequence). Trimming removed 5 bases at V and 8 bases at J, with 6 bases between. The CDR3 loop is CSAGGGYTF. The CDR3 region has the DNA TGCAGTGCTGGGGGGGGCTACACCTTC.

This chain links TRBV7-2 with TRBJ2-7; no clear D. Deletions cut 0 bases from V and 2 bases from J, with 5 bases between. The CDR3 runs to 13 residues. Per the germline V gene, CDR1 is SGHTA and CDR2 is FQGNSA. CDR3 in DNA: TGTGCCAGCAGCTTAGCTTCAGCCTACGAGCAGTACTTC. It translates to CASSLASAYEQYF. Drawing the rest from reference TRBV7-2 and TRBJ2-7, the complete variable domain is GAGVSQSPSNKVTEKGKDVELRCDPISGHTALYWYRQSLGQGLEFLIYFQGNSAPDKSGLPSDRFSAERTGGSVSTLTIQRTQQEDSAVYLCASSLASAYEQYFGPGTRLTVT.